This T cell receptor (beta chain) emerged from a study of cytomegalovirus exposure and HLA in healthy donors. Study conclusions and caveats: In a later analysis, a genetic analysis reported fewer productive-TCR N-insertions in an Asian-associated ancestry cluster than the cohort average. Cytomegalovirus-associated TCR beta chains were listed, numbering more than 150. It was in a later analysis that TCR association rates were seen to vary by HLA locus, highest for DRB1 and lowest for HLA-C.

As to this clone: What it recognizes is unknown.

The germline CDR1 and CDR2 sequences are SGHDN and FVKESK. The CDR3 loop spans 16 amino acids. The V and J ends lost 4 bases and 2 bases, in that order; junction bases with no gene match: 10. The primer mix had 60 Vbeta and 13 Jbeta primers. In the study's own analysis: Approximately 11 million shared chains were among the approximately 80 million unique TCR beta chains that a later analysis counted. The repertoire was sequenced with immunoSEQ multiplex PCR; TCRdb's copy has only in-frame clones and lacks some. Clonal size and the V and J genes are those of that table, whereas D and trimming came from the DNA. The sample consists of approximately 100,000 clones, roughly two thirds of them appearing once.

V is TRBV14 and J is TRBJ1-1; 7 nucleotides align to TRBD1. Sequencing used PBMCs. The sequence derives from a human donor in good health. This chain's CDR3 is CASSPFLGDSNTEAFF. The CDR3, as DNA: TGTGCCAGCAGCCCCTTCCTCGGGGACAGTAACACTGAAGCTTTCTTT.